The present T cell receptor (beta chain) was sequenced within a study of blood T cell repertoires in COVID-19. Here immunoSEQ multiplex PCR was the method, and the copy in TCRdb shows in-frame clones only, minus some. The table has about 140,000 clones, 88% seen once. V was pared by 4 bases and J by 2 bases, with 10 bases of the junction left unmatched. The CDR3 runs 16 residues. Germline lookup yields CDR1 SGDLS and CDR2 YYNGEE. This clone was seen only a few times. This clonotype originated in a man between 60 and 70 years old with active or convalescent COVID-19. Input material: peripheral blood. This rearrangement joins TRBV9 to TRBJ2-3, with 7 positions matching TRBD2. CDR3 bases: TGTGCCAGCAGCCCTCATTCGCGGGAGCCCACAGATACGCAGTATTTT. Translation: CASSPHSREPTDTQYF.